This T cell receptor beta chain came from a study of PD-1 blockade in mismatch repair-deficient tumors. PCR or immunohistochemistry showed mismatch repair deficiency in every enrolled patient. A single count supports this clone. CDR3 length equals 15 residues. The junction had 7 bases not matched to a gene; V was cut back by 0 bases and J by 7 bases. Germline V gives CDR1 SGHKS, CDR2 YYEKEE (reference sequence). The assay was immunoSEQ multiplex PCR, and TCRdb's table has in-frame clones only and misses some. The sample records 100,000 to 150,000 clones, 86% being singletons. The chain joins TRBV5-5 to TRBJ2-1, with TRBD2 matching over 7 bases. The material sequenced was peripheral blood, taken 44 weeks after starting pembrolizumab. The receptor comes from an adult with mismatch repair-deficient cancer. The CDR3 DNA is TGTGCCAGCAGCTTGGGACTATGGGAGGGGAATGAGCAGTTCTTC. Protein sequence: CASSLGLWEGNEQFF.